These 23 T cell receptor delta chains originate from one sample sequenced in a study of gamma-delta chains in newborns, infants, children. TCRdb repeated clone calling on the reads with CATT. The sample has fewer than 1,500 delta-chain clones; about 2.5% are singletons. Sequencing was performed on blood. These receptors were obtained from a child in good health.

For this clone: This probably arose from a read error, given a far larger clone one base away. The chain is built from TRDV2 and TRDJ1; D is possibly TRDD3 (6 bases). The CDR3 covers 14 residues. The germline CDR1 and CDR2 sequences are GEAIGNYY and EKD. The CDR3 protein is CACDRLGYLDKPIF. In DNA form, the CDR3 reads TGTGCCTGTGACCGGTTGGGATATTTGGATAAACCCATCTTT.

With respect to this clone: A far larger clone is only one base removed, so a read error is likely. V gene TRDV2 combines with J gene TRDJ1; unclear D gene. Germline lookup yields CDR1 GEAIGNYY and CDR2 EKD. V was cut by 3 bases and J by 2 bases, with 12 bases left in between. The CDR3 is made up of 14 amino acids. In DNA form, the CDR3 reads TGTGCCTGTGACCCTCCACACATAACCGATAAACTCATCTTT. Encoded protein: CACDPPHITDKLIF.

Of note for this clone: A far larger clone is one base from this, pointing to a likely read error. This sequence joins TRDV2 and TRDJ1; 10 bases fit TRDD3. The J gene was missing in TCRdb and was found by matching the end of the DNA to germline. This CDR3 contains 23 residues. Germline assignment: CDR1 GEAIGNYY and CDR2 EKD. CDR3 in amino acids: CACDTVVGLRELGDSPGGDKLIF. The CDR3 bases are TGTGCCTGCGACACCGTTGTAGGGCTAAGAGAACTGGGGGATTCCCCTGGAGGCGATAAACTCATCTTT.

As concerns this clone: A much larger clone sits a single nucleotide away, making a read error possible. Other DNA sequences in the same sample also yield this CDR3. The chain combines TRDV1 with TRDJ1; the match to TRDD2 covers 8 bases. Germline V gene data show CDR1 as TSWWSYY and CDR2 as QGS. There are 25 residues in the CDR3. V was clipped by 2 bases and J by 9 bases; unmatched bases: 41. CDR3 sequence (DNA): TGTGCTCTTGGGGAATGGGGGCCTAACCCTCTTCCTACCCCGTGGGACCACCCCGGATCACGACAACTCATCTTT. Its protein product is CALGEWGPNPLPTPWDHPGSRQLIF.

This clone turned up a few times. At one end, the junction sequence differs from germline, possibly due to a read error. Within the sample, other DNA sequences also encode this same CDR3. The chain links TRDV1 to TRDJ1; 12 bases fit TRDD3. The germline V gene encodes CDR1 TSWWSYY and CDR2 QGS. The CDR3 extends over 21 amino acids. The CDR3 here is CALGELFPHRVLGDTPDKLIF. The CDR3 region has the DNA TGTGCCCTTGGGGAACTATTTCCTCACCGAGTACTGGGGGATACACCCGATAAACTCATCTTT.

As to this clone: This may come from a read error, since a much larger clone is one base off. The sample has other DNA sequences that encode this CDR3 too. The chain combines TRDV3 with TRDJ1; TRDD3 matches 10 bases. Germline V gene data show CDR1 as TVYSNPD and CDR2 as GDNSRS (reference sequence). CDR3 size: 19 residues. The CDR3 coding sequence is TGTGCCTATACGACAGGCTCCTACTGGGGGATCCGGGGAGGCGATAAGCTCATCTTT. It is translated as CAYTTGSYWGIRGGDKLIF.

About this clone: The protein TCRdb lists belongs to a much larger clone and differs from this DNA's translation at residue 12, which points to a read error; the protein shown is made from the DNA. This chain joins TRDV2 and TRDJ3, with D possibly TRDD3 on 6 matching bases. Germline CDR1 is GEAIGNYY and CDR2 is EKD. CDR3 length: 18 residues. CDR3 nucleotide sequence: TGTGCCTGTGACACCGGGGGGGCCGCCTCCTGGGGCACCCGACAGATGTTTTTC. As protein: CACDTGGAASWGTRQMFF.

This clone occurred a few times. A clone one base away is much larger, so this may be a read error. This specimen includes other DNA sequences encoding the same CDR3. The rearrangement links TRDV2 to TRDJ3; the match to TRDD3 covers 8 bases. Germline V lookup: CDR1 GEAIGNYY, CDR2 EKD. Unmatched junction bases numbered 12, after V lost 3 bases and J lost 0 bases. The CDR3 loop spans 20 amino acids. CDR3 region: CACDSGAGGTRSWDTRQMFF. Written as DNA, the CDR3 is TGTGCCTGTGACTCGGGGGCTGGGGGAACCCGCTCCTGGGACACCCGACAGATGTTTTTC.

As concerns this clone: A much larger clone lies a single base off, so this may be a read error. This chain connects TRDV1 to TRDJ1; 9 positions match TRDD2. The J gene, missing from TCRdb, was assigned here through DNA to germline matching. V was pared by 2 bases and J by 9 bases, with 25 bases of the junction left unmatched. Looked up from germline, CDR1 is TSWWSYY and CDR2 is QGS. The CDR3 spans 20 residues. The CDR3 loop is CALGEKKGAFLLYWVGELIF. DNA for the CDR3: TGTGCTCTTGGGGAAAAGAAAGGGGCCTTCCTACTTTACTGGGTGGGGGAACTCATCTTT.

This clone showed up just a few times. TCRdb shows a much larger clone's protein in place of this DNA's translation, and the two differ at residue 15, likely through a read error; the protein shown is translated from the DNA. CDR3 protein: CACDSSYWGSYTDKPIF. CDR3 DNA sequence: TGTGCCTGTGACTCCTCTTACTGGGGGTCGTACACCGATAAACCCATCTTT. This chain joins TRDV2 and TRDJ1; TRDD3 aligns across 8 bases. The length of the CDR3 is 17 residues. Looked up from germline, CDR1 is GEAIGNYY and CDR2 is EKD.

By sample share, this clone is medium-sized. A junction boundary mismatches the germline segment, possibly from a read error. The chain recombines TRDV2 with TRDJ1; weak D call: TRDD2 (6 bases). The germline V gene encodes CDR1 GEAIGNYY and CDR2 EKD. This CDR3 is 20 amino acids long. The CDR3 loop is CACGTVGLPLPKPHTDKLIF. The CDR3 DNA follows: TGTGCCTGTGGCACCGTTGGCCTTCCACTACCCAAACCCCACACCGATAAACTCATCTTT.

In its sample, this clone was seen a few times. TCRdb's protein, taken from a much larger clone, differs from this DNA's translation at residue 11, likely owing to a read error; the protein displayed comes from the DNA. V gene TRDV2 combines with J gene TRDJ1, with TRDD3 matching over 11 bases. Germline CDR1 GEAIGNYY, CDR2 EKD. V lost 3 bases, J lost 0 bases, and 20 bases stayed unmatched. The CDR3 contains 21 residues. The CDR3 sequence is CACDSALLGDKLSRYTDKLIF. The CDR3 region has the DNA TGTGCCTGTGACTCGGCTCTACTGGGGGATAAGCTCTCGAGGTACACCGATAAACTCATCTTT.

In the case of this clone: TCRdb has a much larger clone's protein, which differs at residue 12 from the translation of this DNA, likely because of a read error; what is shown is the protein translated from the DNA. V and J are TRDV2 and TRDJ1; 8 bases line up with TRDD3. CDR1 and CDR2 from the germline V gene are GEAIGNYY and EKD. The J segment lost 0 bases and the V segment lost 1 base, leaving 15 bases of the junction unmatched. This CDR3 has 19 amino acids. Here the CDR3 reads CACDTRGGIRDSYTDKLIF. In DNA, the CDR3 is TGTGCCTGTGACACAAGAGGAGGGATACGCGATTCGTACACCGATAAACTCATCTTT.

This clone was observed a few times. This may be a read error: a much more frequent sequence differs by one nucleotide. Other DNA sequences within the sample encode an identical CDR3. The CDR3 reads CACDTVGDKVTDKLIF. CDR3 coding DNA: TGCGCCTGTGACACCGTGGGGGATAAAGTCACCGATAAACTCATCTTT. J is TRDJ1 and V is TRDV2; the match to TRDD3 covers 9 bases. Germline assignment: CDR1 GEAIGNYY and CDR2 EKD. The CDR3 consists of 16 residues.

A few counts support this clone. TCRdb's protein for this DNA is that of a much larger clone and differs from the translation at residue 14, likely a read error; the protein shown is the DNA translation. J is TRDJ1 and V is TRDV2, with TRDD3 matching over 11 bases. CDR1 and CDR2 from the germline V gene are GEAIGNYY and EKD. The CDR3 loop spans 19 amino acids. J gave up 4 bases and V 3 bases, and 18 bases lay outside the gene matches. CDR3 in DNA: TGTGCCTGTGACCCCGCCTTACTGGGGGATATGAATTACATCGATAAACTCATCTTT. Translation: CACDPALLGDMNYIDKLIF.

This clone has just a few counts. V usage is TRDV2 and J usage is TRDJ1; D might be TRDD3 (6 bases). This CDR3 has 17 amino acids. Germline V CDR1 and CDR2: GEAIGNYY, EKD. Between the trimmed V and J ends, which lost 5 bases and 0 bases, there was a span of 21 bases. The CDR3 nucleotides are TGTGCCTGTGGCTCCCTAAGGGGGGGGACGTACACCGATAAACTCATCTTT. It translates to CACGSLRGGTYTDKLIF.

This clone turned up a few times. J is TRDJ1 and V is TRDV2, with 8 bases fitting TRDD3. The CDR3 runs to 18 residues. Trimming at V came to 3 bases and at J to 0 bases, leaving 14 bases not matched to a gene. Per the germline V gene, CDR1 is GEAIGNYY and CDR2 is EKD. Here the CDR3 DNA reads TGTGCCTGTGACTCGGCTCTACTGGGGGGCCGGTACACCGATAAACTCATCTTT. Translating gives CACDSALLGGRYTDKLIF.

A note on this clone: With only one base between it and a far larger clone, this is likely a read error. Distinct nucleotide sequences in the sample also encode this CDR3. CDR3 nucleotide sequence: TGCGCAGCATCTTGGGGATGGACCAGACCCCTGATCTTT. This translates into CAASWGWTRPLIF. The genes are TRAV29/DV5 and TRDJ4, with D possibly matching TRDD3 (6 bases). CDR1 is NSMFDY, CDR2 ISSIKDK, per germline. The CDR3 runs to 13 residues.

Regarding this clone: This sequence may be a read error, since a much larger clone differs from it by one base. This rearrangement joins TRDV1 to TRDJ1; tentatively, D is TRDD3 (6 bases). In germline, CDR1 is TSWWSYY, CDR2 QGS. This CDR3 contains 20 residues. Trimming cost V 2 bases and J 0 bases, with 25 bases left between them. The DNA for the CDR3 is TGTGCTCTTGGGGAATTGAGGGTGACCTGGGGCCTTAAGTACACCGATAAACTCATCTTT. This encodes CALGELRVTWGLKYTDKLIF.

This clone was seen only a few times. A much larger clone sits a single nucleotide away, making a read error possible. The chain carries TRDV2 and TRDJ1; 8 bases fit TRDD3. The junction had 4 bases not matched to a gene; V was cut back by 5 bases and J by 0 bases. CDR1 is GEAIGNYY, CDR2 EKD, per germline. This CDR3 is built from 14 residues. The DNA for the CDR3 is TGTGCCTGTGGCATACTGGGGGACACCGATAAACTCATCTTT. Encoded protein: CACGILGDTDKLIF.

This clone was detected only a few times. It is likely a read error: a sequence one base away is far more abundant. The same CDR3 can be traced to other DNA sequences in this sample. J is TRDJ1 and V is TRDV2; D perhaps matches TRDD3 (6 bases). V lost 2 bases and J lost 5, with 14 bases in between. CDR1 and CDR2 (germline): GEAIGNYY, EKD. This CDR3 region has 14 residues. The chain's CDR3 is CACDRLGYLDKLIF. The CDR3 nucleotides read TGTGCCTGTGACAGGTTGGGATATTTGGATAAACTCATCTTT.

This clone was recorded a few times. A far larger clone differs by one base, so this is likely a read error. V is TRDV2 and J is TRDJ1, with 11 bases lining up with TRDD3. This CDR3 has 19 amino acids. From germline, CDR1 is GEAIGNYY and CDR2 EKD. Here the CDR3 reads CACDPALLGDMNYTNKLIF. The CDR3, as DNA: TGTGCCTGTGACCCCGCCTTACTGGGGGATATGAATTACACCAATAAACTCATCTTT.

Comments on this clone: This likely traces to a read error, being one base from a far larger clone. This CDR3 is also generated by other DNA sequences in the sample. This sequence joins TRDV2 and TRDJ2; no clear D gene. Germline V gene sequence: CDR1 GEAIGNYY, CDR2 EKD. This CDR3 region has 15 residues. DNA for the CDR3: TGTGCCTGCGACACCGTAGCTCCATCGACAGCACAACTCTTCTTT. It encodes CACDTVAPSTAQLFF.